The next 28 T cell receptor beta chains were all read from a single sample in a study of blood T cell repertoires in COVID-19 (dated by TCRdb to about 2020). Receptor libraries were prepared by the immunoSEQ multiplex PCR assay. Sourced from immuneACCESS, this table was stored by TCRdb with only in-frame sequences that have V and J called. A share of the clones is absent; for the studies checked, an unresolved V gene accounts for under half, and the remainder has no known explanation. This sample lists fewer than 400,000 clones; 70% to 90% were detected once. The ten largest clones capture 2.2% of the sample. Sequencing used PBMCs or T cells enriched from blood (not recorded which). These receptors all come from a man aged 25 to 45 who had recovered from COVID-19.

The chain joins TRBV5-1 to TRBJ2-1; 12 bases map to TRBD2. The V and J ends lost 7 bases and 5 bases, in that order; junction bases with no gene match: 1. Germline V gene lookup returns CDR1 SGHRS and CDR2 YFSETQ. CDR3 size: 13 residues. This CDR3 reads CASLAGGNNEQFF. For the CDR3, the DNA is TGCGCCAGCCTAGCGGGGGGGAACAATGAGCAGTTCTTC.

This clone has at least ten counts. The gene calls are TRBV6-4 and TRBJ2-7; 8 bases are shared with TRBD2. Losses at the gene ends were 6 bases for V and 1 base for J; bases not matched to a gene: 5. CDR1 and CDR2 (germline): MRHNA, SNTAGT. CDR3 length equals 14 residues. The CDR3, as DNA: TGTGCCAGCAGCGTGACTAGCGAATCCTACGAGCAGTACTTC. As protein: CASSVTSESYEQYF.

This rearrangement joins TRBV5-1 to TRBJ1-3; D gene ambiguous. V shed 4 bases and J shed 0 bases, with 11 bases lying between them. The germline gives CDR1 SGHRS, CDR2 YFSETQ. The CDR3 is 15 residues long. The CDR3 region is CASSDQTGSGNTIYF. CDR3 coding DNA: TGCGCCAGCAGCGACCAGACGGGCTCTGGAAACACCATATATTTT.

The rearrangement links TRBV6-5 to TRBJ2-1, with a tentative D call TRBD2 (6 bases). The CDR3 sequence is 15 residues long. V was clipped by 6 bases and J by 6 bases, with 18 bases between them. From germline, CDR1 is MNHEY and CDR2 SVGAGI. CDR3 in DNA: TGTGCCAGCAGGACACAGCGAACCGGGGGCAATGAGCAGTTCTTC. This encodes CASRTQRTGGNEQFF.

This chain links TRBV9 with TRBJ2-2; 12 bases fit TRBD2. Unmatched junction bases numbered 4, after V lost 4 bases and J lost 6 bases. CDR1 is SGDLS and CDR2 is YYNGEE in the germline V gene. The CDR3 covers 15 residues. The CDR3 DNA is TGTGCCAGCAGCCCTAGCGGGGGGGCCTCCGGGGAGCTGTTTTTT. Translated, it gives CASSPSGGASGELFF.

The gene calls are TRBV19 and TRBJ2-7, with a weak D call TRBD2 (5 bases). Trimming shortened V by 5 bases and J by 2 bases, and 10 bases separated the two germline ends. Germline assignment: CDR1 LNHDA and CDR2 SQIVND (reference sequence). The CDR3 totals 13 residues. Written as DNA, the CDR3 is TGTGCCAGTAGTGCGGCCGGGACCTACGAGCAGTACTTC. It is translated as CASSAAGTYEQYF.

The V gene is TRBV11-1, the J gene TRBJ1-5; 7 bases align to TRBD1. The CDR3 consists of 13 residues. Per germline, CDR1 SGHAT and CDR2 FQDESV (reference sequence). Losses at the gene ends were 1 base for V and 10 bases for J; bases not matched to a gene: 4. The CDR3 DNA reads as TGTGCCAGCAGCTTAGGACAGGGCAGACCCCAGCATTTT. It specifies CASSLGQGRPQHF.

This clone has a single count. J is TRBJ2-2 and V is TRBV9; D ambiguous. This CDR3 comprises 15 residues. V lost 4 bases and J lost 5, with 15 bases in between. CDR1 and CDR2 (germline): SGDLS, YYNGEE. The CDR3, as DNA: TGTGCCAGCAGCCTGGGTCCGGTGCGGACCGGGGAGCTGTTTTTT. As protein: CASSLGPVRTGELFF.

The rearrangement uses TRBV29-1 and TRBJ2-2; 8 bases match TRBD2. Per the germline V gene, CDR1 is SQVTM and CDR2 is ANQGSEA. The CDR3 is 15 amino acids. V lost 0 bases to trimming and J lost 6 bases; unmatched junction nucleotides: 6. This CDR3 is CSVEEVSGVPGELFF. Written as DNA, the CDR3 is TGCAGCGTTGAAGAGGTTAGCGGGGTGCCCGGGGAGCTGTTTTTT.

The chain has TRBV13 and TRBJ1-1, with a possible D match to TRBD1 (6 bases). The V end lost 5 bases, the J end lost 7 bases, and 20 bases lay between the germline ends. Germline loops: CDR1 PRHDT, CDR2 FYEKMQ (reference sequence). The CDR3 runs 15 residues. The CDR3, as DNA: TGTGCCAGCAGCCTGACCCCCTATGGACAGATTGAAGCTTTCTTT. It translates to CASSLTPYGQIEAFF.

The gene calls are TRBV7-2 and TRBJ2-5, with 8 bases fitting TRBD1. CDR1 and CDR2 from the germline V gene are SGHTA and FQGNSA. This CDR3 spans 14 amino acids. Trimming cost V 3 bases and J 5 bases; bases outside gene matches: 5. The CDR3 reads CASSLRQGAETQYF. CDR3 nucleotides: TGTGCCAGCAGCTTGAGGCAGGGGGCCGAGACCCAGTACTTC.

The chain recombines TRBV6-5 with TRBJ1-2; TRBD1 aligns across 7 bases. Germline V gives CDR1 MNHEY, CDR2 SVGAGI. The CDR3 length is 14 residues. The V and J ends lost 2 bases and 8 bases, in that order; junction bases with no gene match: 8. The CDR3 DNA sequence: TGTGCCAGCAGTTACCGGACCGGAGGGGGCGGCTACACCTTC. Protein: CASSYRTGGGGYTF.

The chain uses TRBV24-1 and TRBJ2-1; possibly TRBD1 for D (5 bases). Germline values: CDR1 KGHDR, CDR2 SFDVKD. The CDR3 runs to 12 residues. The ends were cut back, 7 bases at V and 8 bases at J, with 11 bases in the middle. For the CDR3, the DNA is TGTGCCACCAGGACAGTCAGCGATGAGCAGTTCTTC. Translation gives CATRTVSDEQFF.

The chain uses TRBV5-1 and TRBJ1-2; TRBD1 agrees at 7 bases. The germline CDR1 and CDR2 sequences are SGHRS and YFSETQ. CDR3 length equals 15 residues. The V segment lost 0 bases and the J segment 4 bases; nucleotides outside the gene matches: 6. CDR3 region: CASSLDGQAFYGYTF. CDR3 nucleotide sequence: TGCGCCAGCAGCTTGGATGGACAGGCGTTCTATGGCTACACCTTC.

This clone was observed a handful of times. V is TRBV5-1 and J is TRBJ1-1, with TRBD1 matching over 12 bases. Germline trimming cut 5 bases from V and 8 bases from J; bases unmatched to any gene: 7. The germline gives CDR1 SGHRS, CDR2 YFSETQ. The CDR3 covers 14 residues. CDR3 DNA sequence: TGCGCCAGCAGTTCGACCGGGACAGGGGGCGAAGCTTTCTTT. It yields the protein CASSSTGTGGEAFF.

The chain carries TRBV30 and TRBJ1-5, with unresolved D. Looked up from germline, CDR1 is GTSNPN and CDR2 is SVGIG (reference sequence). CDR3 length equals 14 residues. The V gene lost 5 bases and the J gene lost 3 bases, with 14 bases spanning the gap. In nucleotides, the CDR3 is TGTGCCTGGCGCGGGATAGGGAACAATCAGCCCCAGCATTTT. Protein sequence: CAWRGIGNNQPQHF. The full variable domain, completed using reference TRBV30 and TRBJ1-5, is SQTIHQWPATLVQPVGSPLSLECTVEGTSNPNLYWYRQAAGRGLQLLFYSVGIGQISSEVPQNLSASRPQDRQFILSSKKLLLSDSGFYLCAWRGIGNNQPQHFGDGTRLSIL.

This clone was seen once. The chain employs TRBV4-3 and TRBJ1-2, with 7 bases identical to TRBD1. The CDR3 totals 14 residues. V lost 1 base, J lost 14 bases, and 13 bases stayed unmatched. Germline loops: CDR1 LGHNA, CDR2 YSLEER. CDR3 in amino acids: CASSQAVLTGQWTF. The CDR3 bases are TGCGCCAGCAGCCAAGCGGTGTTGACAGGGCAATGGACCTTC.

The chain is built from TRBV6-5 and TRBJ1-1; 7 bases agree with TRBD1. Germline CDR1 is MNHEY and CDR2 is SVGAGI. V gave up 4 bases and J gave up 10 bases; unmatched junction bases: 9. The CDR3 totals 13 residues. The CDR3 region has the DNA TGTGCCAGCAGTTCCGACAGGGAGAGCAGAGCTTTCTTT. Translated, it gives CASSSDRESRAFF.

This clone has a count of ten or more. The V gene is TRBV4-2, the J gene TRBJ1-1; 7 nucleotides line up with TRBD1. Germline CDR1 and CDR2: LGHNA and YNFKEQ. V was pared by 0 bases and J by 10 bases, with 11 bases of the junction left unmatched. The CDR3 runs to 15 residues. The CDR3 region has the DNA TGTGCCAGCAGCCAAGATCTGTGGGACAGTGGTGGAGCTTTCTTT. Translation: CASSQDLWDSGGAFF.

The genes are TRBV19 and TRBJ1-3; 9 nucleotides line up with TRBD1. V was clipped by 7 bases and J by 4 bases; unmatched bases: 8. Looked up from germline, CDR1 is LNHDA and CDR2 is SQIVND (reference sequence). This CDR3 is built from 15 residues. The DNA for the CDR3 is TGTGCCAGTACCGGGACAGGGTATGGCGGAAACACCATATATTTT. Its protein product is CASTGTGYGGNTIYF.

The rearrangement uses TRBV5-1 and TRBJ1-1, with 7 nucleotides matching TRBD1. V was pared by 7 bases and J by 1 base, with 7 bases of the junction left unmatched. From germline, CDR1 is SGHRS and CDR2 YFSETQ. This CDR3 comprises 14 residues. CDR3 DNA sequence: TGCGCCAGCCGAGGGGGCCAAGGGAACACTGAAGCTTTCTTT. Translation: CASRGGQGNTEAFF.

The chain couples TRBV6-5 to TRBJ2-7, with D possibly being TRBD2 (5 bases). The germline gives CDR1 MNHEY, CDR2 SVGAGI. V was clipped by 2 bases and J by 2 bases, with 13 bases between them. This CDR3 is built from 15 residues. The CDR3 nucleotides are TGTGCCAGCAGTTACAATTCCCGGGAAACCTACGAGCAGTACTTC. It translates to CASSYNSRETYEQYF.

The chain recombines TRBV9 with TRBJ2-7; 12 bases fit TRBD2. CDR3 size: 17 residues. In germline, CDR1 is SGDLS, CDR2 YYNGEE. V trimming: 3 bases; J trimming: 0 bases; junction bases outside the gene matches: 7. CDR3 DNA sequence: TGTGCCAGCAGCGGGGGAGGACTAGCGGGAACCTCCTACGAGCAGTACTTC. Protein: CASSGGGLAGTSYEQYF.

The V and J genes are TRBV3-1 (or the pseudogene TRBV3-2) and TRBJ1-5, with no clear D. V gave up 0 bases and J gave up 0 bases, with 6 bases separating them. The CDR3 sequence is 15 residues long. CDR1 is LGHDT and CDR2 is YNNKEL in the germline V gene (reference sequence). CDR3 sequence: CASSQDSSSNQPQHF. CDR3 DNA sequence: TGTGCCAGCAGCCAAGATTCGAGTAGCAATCAGCCCCAGCATTTT.

CDR3 sequence: CASSLGSVRTGELFF. The CDR3 DNA follows: TGTGCCAGCAGCTTGGGTAGCGTCCGGACCGGGGAGCTGTTTTTT. The V call is TRBV5-6, the J call TRBJ2-2; D possibly corresponds to TRBD2 (5 bases). The CDR3 is 15 amino acids. Germline V gives CDR1 SGHDT, CDR2 YYEEEE. The V end was cut by 0 bases, the J end by 5 bases, with 11 bases between.

The chain uses TRBV7-6 and TRBJ1-1, with 10 bases lining up with TRBD1. This CDR3 is 15 amino acids long. After removal of 0 bases from V and 6 bases from J, the junction contained 4 bases not matched to a gene. Germline loops: CDR1 SGHVS, CDR2 FNYEAQ. CDR3 nucleotides: TGTGCCAGCAGCTTAGCGTGGGGACAGGGGTCTGAAGCTTTCTTT. Amino acid sequence: CASSLAWGQGSEAFF.

The gene calls are TRBV4-2 and TRBJ2-1; the D gene is possibly TRBD2 (5 bases). V lost 0 bases to trimming and J lost 0 bases, with 9 bases between them. Germline V gives CDR1 LGHNA, CDR2 YNFKEQ. The CDR3 consists of 16 residues. CDR3 DNA sequence: TGTGCCAGCAGCCAAGATCGGCTAGCCTCCTACAATGAGCAGTTCTTC. Encoded protein: CASSQDRLASYNEQFF.

This clone was counted between two and nine times. The chain joins TRBV3-1 (or the pseudogene TRBV3-2) to TRBJ1-2, with TRBD1 matching 8 bases. V gave up 4 bases and J gave up 7 bases; unmatched junction bases: 11. The CDR3 sequence is 15 residues long. CDR1 LGHDT and CDR2 YNNKEL come from the germline V gene (reference sequence). The CDR3 region has the DNA TGTGCCAGCAGCCCCACCGGGACAGGATACTCTGGCTACACCTTC. Amino acids: CASSPTGTGYSGYTF.